A selection of T cell receptor beta chains follows, all from one sample in a study of blood T cell repertoires in COVID-19. Only in-frame clones appear in the TCRdb table, and some are missing; sequencing was by immunoSEQ multiplex PCR. The sample has 100,000 to 120,000 clones, more than 80% seen once. Sequenced material: peripheral blood. Receptor source: a woman aged 55-70 years with COVID-19, enrolled during active disease. CDR3s include the opening cysteine and the closing phenylalanine or tryptophan. The order of the fields is V gene, J gene, CDR3 protein.

TRBV7-9	TRBJ1-4	CASSEGQGKKLFF
TRBV11-3	TRBJ2-2	CASSLDPVAGELFF
TRBV4-1	TRBJ2-2	CASSQDTGGANTGELFF
TRBV11-1	TRBJ1-3	CASSLATPGSSSGNTIYF
TRBV30	TRBJ1-3	CAWSGGGGTNTIYF
TRBV7-3	TRBJ2-3	CASSLGPITSGGYTQYF
TRBV3-1/TRBV3-2	TRBJ2-7	CASSPPGDGSYEQYF
TRBV18	TRBJ2-7	CASSNIPYEQYF
TRBV6-5	TRBJ1-1	CASSRDRACFF
TRBV19	TRBJ1-5	CASIDRGVSNQPQHF
TRBV6-5	TRBJ1-2	CASSYAGQGRNYGYTF
TRBV5-1	TRBJ2-3	CASSKRPTGDADTQYF
TRBV18	TRBJ1-3	CASSDRISGNTIYF
TRBV12-5	TRBJ1-3	CASGLVQVGNTIYF
TRBV5-4	TRBJ1-1	CASSLGREGTEAFF